These 21 T cell receptor beta chains came from one sample sequenced in a study of human T cells and chemical hapten exposure. Time point of the sample: patch test 1, 2 weeks after DPC sensitization. Stated treatment: therapeutic diphenylcyclopropenone sensitization with weekly scalp DPC. TCRdb analysed the RACE reads with MiXCR anew, one entry per CDR3 protein. The data show roughly 180,000 distinct CDR3 sequences, about 22% seen once. The starting material was whole blood, obtained in connection with sensitization to the hapten diphenylcyclopropenone (DPC). All receptors come from a woman aged 50 to 60 with alopecia areata. Some clones in this sample may be carry-over from other donors' samples.

This clonotype has more than one count but fewer than ten. V usage is TRBV2 and J usage is TRBJ2-2; 9 bases line up with TRBD1. The CDR3 spans 15 residues. Trimming at V came to 6 bases and at J to 7 bases, leaving 9 bases not matched to a gene. In germline, CDR1 is SNHLY, CDR2 FYNNEI. CDR3 bases: TGTGCCAGCAGCGGGACAGGGTACGGAGGCGGGGAGCTGTTTTTT. As protein: CASSGTGYGGGELFF.

This clonotype was picked up a small number of times. The V gene is TRBV24-1, the J gene TRBJ2-7; TRBD1 might be the D (6 bases). V lost 5 bases and J lost 6, with 13 bases in between. Per the germline V gene, CDR1 is KGHDR and CDR2 is SFDVKD. This CDR3 has 13 residues. The CDR3 DNA reads as TGTGCCACCAGTGCAGGGGTTCTTTCCGAGCAGTACTTC. This translates into CATSAGVLSEQYF.

DNA for the CDR3: TGTGCCAGCAGTTTCGGGGGAGAGACCCAGTACTTC. Amino acids: CASSFGGETQYF. The V gene is TRBV12-3 or TRBV12-4, the J gene TRBJ2-5; D possibly corresponds to TRBD2 (6 bases). Trimming left V 3 bases short and J 4 bases short, with 6 bases between. The CDR3 spans 12 residues.

This clonotype was detected a few times. The chain has TRBV10-3 and TRBJ1-1; a possible D gene is TRBD1 (5 bases). Germline-derived CDR1 and CDR2 are ENHRY and SYGVKD. The CDR3 contains 17 residues. V was cut by 1 base and J by 0 bases, with 15 bases left in between. CDR3 region: CAISEWTLTLMNTEAFF. As DNA, the CDR3 is TGTGCCATCAGTGAGTGGACACTTACCCTCATGAACACTGAAGCTTTCTTT.

This clonotype was recorded a few times. The chain combines TRBV3-1 with TRBJ2-1, with 7 bases identical to TRBD2. Germline trimming cut 0 bases from V and 5 bases from J; bases unmatched to any gene: 4. CDR1 and CDR2 from the germline V gene are LGHDT and YNNKEL (reference sequence). The CDR3 sequence is 15 residues long. This CDR3 reads CASSQDSGFNNEQFF. The CDR3 DNA follows: TGTGCCAGCAGCCAAGATAGCGGGTTTAACAATGAGCAGTTCTTC.

This clonotype was counted ten times or more. The rearrangement joins TRBV9 to TRBJ1-2, with 12 bases that match TRBD1. Per the germline V gene, CDR1 is SGDLS and CDR2 is YYNGEE. CDR3 size: 17 residues. After removal of 2 bases from V and 3 bases from J, the junction contained 8 bases not matched to a gene. CDR3: CASSVARGTGGDYGYTF. The CDR3 DNA follows: TGTGCCAGCAGCGTGGCCCGGGGGACAGGGGGCGACTATGGCTACACCTTC.

The rearrangement joins TRBV7-9 to TRBJ2-7, with D hard to call. CDR1 and CDR2 (germline): SEHNR, FQNEAQ (reference sequence). Trimming removed 5 bases from V and 1 base from J, with 9 bases in between. CDR3 size: 13 residues. The CDR3 DNA sequence: TGTGCCAGCAGCCCAGACGCGTCCTACGAGCAGTACTTC. Encoded protein: CASSPDASYEQYF.

This clonotype has just a few counts. The rearrangement uses TRBV27 and TRBJ1-1; perhaps TRBD1 as D (6 bases). Deletions cut 8 bases from V and 0 bases from J, with 10 bases between. This CDR3 contains 13 residues. CDR1 is MNHEY, CDR2 SMNVEV, per germline (reference sequence). The CDR3 bases are TGTGCCAGCTCAGGGACAATGAACACTGAAGCTTTCTTT. Translated: CASSGTMNTEAFF.

J is TRBJ1-1 and V is TRBV5-4; D is unresolved. The V end lost 0 bases, the J end lost 0 bases, and 12 bases lay between the germline ends. The CDR3 extends over 16 amino acids. Germline CDR1 is SGHNT and CDR2 is YYREEE (reference sequence). CDR3 DNA: TGTGCCAGCAGCTTGGAAAGCCGGCTCATGAACACTGAAGCTTTCTTT. Residues: CASSLESRLMNTEAFF.

The sample holds many counts of this clonotype. The chain couples TRBV7-2 to TRBJ2-1; TRBD1 is a possible D gene (5 bases). This CDR3 contains 15 residues. Per germline, CDR1 SGHTA and CDR2 FQGNSA. V lost 5 bases, J lost 8 bases, and 19 bases lay in between. CDR3 DNA: TGTGCCAGCAGCGAGACCGGGCAATGGGGCGATGAGCAGTTCTTC. This sequence encodes CASSETGQWGDEQFF.

This chain connects TRBV11-2 to TRBJ2-5; D is possibly TRBD2 (9 bases). Germline V gene lookup returns CDR1 SGHAT and CDR2 FQNNGV. The germline V and J ends were trimmed by 5 bases and 0 bases, with 16 bases remaining between them. This CDR3 has 16 residues. CDR3 sequence: CASSQGASGNQETQYF. CDR3 DNA sequence: TGTGCCAGCAGCCAGGGGGCTAGCGGGAACCAAGAGACCCAGTACTTC.

V gene TRBV20-1 combines with J gene TRBJ2-3; D not resolved. Trimming took 2 bases from V and 1 from J, leaving 7 bases between them. CDR1 DFQATT and CDR2 SNEGSKA come from the germline V gene (reference sequence). The CDR3 contains 13 residues. The CDR3 is CSARPGRTDTQYF. CDR3 nucleotides: TGCAGTGCTAGACCCGGACGCACAGATACGCAGTATTTT.

The rearrangement links TRBV20-1 to TRBJ2-1, with 8 nucleotides matching TRBD2. The CDR3 length is 15 residues. Germline V lookup: CDR1 DFQATT, CDR2 SNEGSKA (reference sequence). Unmatched junction bases numbered 13, after V lost 3 bases and J lost 9 bases. CDR3 in DNA: TGCAGTGCTAGTTTGACCGTTCGGGAGGGAGGTGAGCAGTTCTTC. Its translation: CSASLTVREGGEQFF.

The rearrangement uses TRBV5-1 and TRBJ2-1; perhaps D is TRBD1 or TRBD2 (6 bases each). V lost 1 base and J 1 base, leaving 12 bases between the germline ends. Germline CDR1 is SGHRS and CDR2 is YFSETQ. The CDR3 covers 16 residues. Written as DNA, the CDR3 is TGCGCCAGCAGCTTGAGGGGGGAGGCATCCTACAATGAGCAGTTCTTC. It translates to CASSLRGEASYNEQFF.

This clonotype was seen a few times. J is TRBJ1-1 and V is TRBV25-1; TRBD1 might be the D (5 bases). The V end was cut by 1 base, the J end by 5 bases, with 17 bases between. Germline V gene sequence: CDR1 MGHDK, CDR2 SYGVNS. The CDR3 is made up of 16 amino acids. CDR3 DNA: TGTGCCAGCAGTGAATTTGATGGTGGGGCGAGGACTGAAGCTTTCTTT. This encodes CASSEFDGGARTEAFF.

This clonotype was recorded once. The chain recombines TRBV12-3 or TRBV12-4 with TRBJ1-5; tentatively, D is TRBD1 (6 bases). The CDR3 runs to 14 residues. Between the trimmed V and J ends, which lost 5 bases and 3 bases, there was a span of 11 bases. Written as DNA, the CDR3 is TGTGCCAGCAGTCCAACAGGGAACAATCAGCCCCAGCATTTT. As protein: CASSPTGNNQPQHF.

The gene calls are TRBV10-3 and TRBJ1-1; no clear D gene. The CDR3 loop spans 14 amino acids. V was trimmed by 1 base and J by 7 bases, leaving 13 bases between them. Germline CDR1 is ENHRY and CDR2 is SYGVKD. The CDR3 protein is CAISEFSKGIEAFF. In nucleotides, the CDR3 is TGTGCCATCAGTGAGTTTTCAAAGGGCATTGAAGCTTTCTTT.

J is TRBJ1-1 and V is TRBV29-1; D might be TRBD1 (5 bases). This CDR3 region has 13 residues. Germline CDR1 is SQVTM and CDR2 is ANQGSEA. V lost 4 bases and J lost 0, with 9 bases in between. For the CDR3, the DNA is TGCAGCGTTGTACGACAGTTGAACACTGAAGCTTTCTTT. It translates to CSVVRQLNTEAFF.

The chain carries TRBV11-3 and TRBJ2-2; a weak D match, TRBD1 (5 bases). The germline V and J ends were trimmed by 3 bases and 3 bases, with 11 bases remaining between them. This CDR3 contains 15 residues. Germline assignment: CDR1 SGHNT and CDR2 YENEEA. CDR3 nucleotide sequence: TGTGCCAGCAGCTTGGGGCAGGGCGACACCGGGGAGCTGTTTTTT. It codes for CASSLGQGDTGELFF.

This clonotype was picked up many times. The chain has TRBV29-1 and TRBJ1-6; 8 nucleotides align to TRBD1. With 6 bases clipped from V and 7 bases from J, the junction kept 5 bases outside the gene matches. This CDR3 has 13 amino acids. The V gene's germline CDR1 is SQVTM and CDR2 ANQGSEA. CDR3 region: CSVQGAPNSPLHF. In DNA form, the CDR3 reads TGCAGCGTCCAGGGGGCTCCCAATTCACCCCTCCACTTT. The full variable domain, completed using reference TRBV29-1 and TRBJ1-6, is SAVISQKPSRDICQRGTSLTIQCQVDSQVTMMFWYRQQPGQSLTLIATANQGSEATYESGFVIDKFPISRPNLTFSTLTVSNMSPEDSSIYLCSVQGAPNSPLHFGNGTRLTVT.

This clonotype was found many times. The chain uses TRBV7-7 and TRBJ2-1; the match to TRBD2 covers 9 bases. This CDR3 has 15 amino acids. The V segment lost 3 bases and the J segment 4 bases; nucleotides outside the gene matches: 4. Germline lookup yields CDR1 SSHAT and CDR2 FNYEAQ (reference sequence). In nucleotides, the CDR3 is TGTGCCAGCAGCTTTCGGGCGGGGGGGTACAATGAGCAGTTCTTC. This gives the protein CASSFRAGGYNEQFF.